Following are 30 T cell receptor beta chains from one sample sequenced in a study of T-cell reconstitution after alpha-beta-depleted transplantation in children. The TCRbeta library incorporated unique molecular identifiers. Using its own MiXCR run on the PCR reads, TCRdb lists one record per CDR3 protein. The sample records approximately 980,000 distinct CDR3 sequences, around 30% being singletons. The source material was PBMCs, mostly from graft donor cells, sampled 360 days after TCRalphabeta/CD19-depleted stem cell transplant. The receptor source for this set is a boy in the first two years of life who had a stem cell transplant for SCID, so the T cells may come from the graft donor.

This clonotype was detected a few times. V and J are TRBV15 and TRBJ2-4; the D is unclear. CDR1 is LNHNV, CDR2 YYDKDF, per germline (reference sequence). There are 19 residues in the CDR3. With 1 base removed from V and 3 bases from J, the gap between germline ends came to 22 bases. The CDR3 protein is CATSRVVSDGLNGKNIQYF. Written as DNA, the CDR3 is TGTGCCACCAGCAGAGTGGTCTCTGACGGGTTGAATGGCAAAAACATTCAGTACTTC. Based on the CDR3 plus reference TRBV15 and TRBJ2-4, the full variable domain is DAMVIQNPRYQVTQFGKPVTLSCSQTLNHNVMYWYQQKSSQAPKLLFHYYDKDFNNEADTPDNFQSRRPNTSFCFLDIRSPGLGDTAMYLCATSRVVSDGLNGKNIQYFGAGTRLSVL.

The chain links TRBV7-9 to TRBJ1-2; 9 bases align to TRBD1. In germline, CDR1 is SEHNR, CDR2 FQNEAQ (reference sequence). The CDR3 sequence is 14 residues long. V was clipped by 4 bases and J by 3 bases; unmatched bases: 3. In DNA, the CDR3 is TGTGCCAGCAGCTGGGGACAGGGAGACTATGGCTACACCTTC. It encodes CASSWGQGDYGYTF.

This sequence joins TRBV29-1 and TRBJ2-1; 8 bases agree with TRBD1. Trimming removed 8 bases from V and 13 bases from J; junction bases left unmatched: 4. The CDR3 is made up of 9 amino acids. CDR1 and CDR2 (germline): SQVTM, ANQGSEA. The CDR3 loop reads CSTGQGQFF. The CDR3 DNA sequence: TGCAGCACCGGACAGGGACAGTTCTTC.

This clonotype appeared a few times. V and J are TRBV4-2 and TRBJ2-5; TRBD2 is a possible D gene (6 bases). CDR1 is LGHNA, CDR2 YNFKEQ, per germline. The ends were cut back, 1 base at V and 5 bases at J, with 14 bases in the middle. The CDR3 contains 15 residues. In nucleotides, the CDR3 is TGTGCCAGCAGCCAAGCATGGAGGGCGGGGGAGACCCAGTACTTC. Translating it yields CASSQAWRAGETQYF.

This clonotype has more than one count but fewer than ten. J is TRBJ1-1 and V is TRBV24-1; 7 bases are a match to TRBD1. CDR3 size: 17 residues. The V gene end was trimmed by 5 bases and the J gene end by 1 base; junction bases not matched to a gene: 12. Germline CDR1 reads KGHDR; CDR2 reads SFDVKD. CDR3 amino acids: CATSANETGTENTEAFF. In DNA, the CDR3 is TGTGCCACCAGTGCTAATGAGACCGGGACAGAGAACACTGAAGCTTTCTTT.

The V gene is TRBV12-3 or TRBV12-4, the J gene TRBJ1-2; possibly TRBD1 for D (5 bases). V was trimmed by 1 base and J by 7 bases, leaving 10 bases between them. The length of the CDR3 is 13 residues. The CDR3 protein is CASSLGRAIGYTF. Here the CDR3 DNA reads TGTGCCAGCAGTTTAGGCAGGGCCATTGGCTACACCTTC.

This clonotype has a handful of counts. This chain joins TRBV6-2 or TRBV6-3 and TRBJ2-1, with 16 nucleotides matching TRBD2. CDR1 MNHEY and CDR2 SVGEGT come from the germline V gene. CDR3 length: 18 amino acids. V shed 0 bases and J 4 bases; nucleotides not matched to a gene: 3. CDR3 coding DNA: TGTGCCAGCAGTTACTCAGGGACTAGCGGGGGGGCATACAATGAGCAGTTCTTC. Its translation: CASSYSGTSGGAYNEQFF.

This clonotype was counted a few times. The chain has TRBV4-1 and TRBJ1-1; TRBD1 aligns across 9 bases. The V gene's germline CDR1 is MGHRA and CDR2 YSYEKL. CDR3 length: 15 residues. Unmatched junction bases numbered 9, after V lost 6 bases and J lost 4 bases. CDR3 DNA sequence: TGCGCCAGCAGACCCCCGGGACAGGGATTCACTGAAGCTTTCTTT. Translation: CASRPPGQGFTEAFF.

V gene TRBV7-2 combines with J gene TRBJ2-7; 8 bases are shared with TRBD2. V dropped 1 base and J dropped 6; count of bases not matched to a gene: 8. The CDR3 is 15 residues long. Germline V gene data show CDR1 as SGHTA and CDR2 as FQGNSA. The chain's CDR3 is CASSLGYGGATEQYF. CDR3 coding DNA: TGTGCCAGCAGCTTAGGGTACGGGGGGGCGACCGAGCAGTACTTC.

The chain's CDR3 is CSVRTRTSTDTQYF. CDR3 nucleotides: TGCAGCGTCCGGACTCGCACTAGCACAGATACGCAGTATTTT. V gene TRBV29-1 combines with J gene TRBJ2-3, with D perhaps matching TRBD2 (5 bases). The CDR3 runs to 14 residues. V was cut by 6 bases and J by 0 bases, with 13 bases left in between. From germline, CDR1 is SQVTM and CDR2 ANQGSEA.

This chain links TRBV4-1 with TRBJ2-3; 10 bases line up with TRBD2. The V gene's germline CDR1 is MGHRA and CDR2 YSYEKL. After removal of 3 bases from V and 5 bases from J, the junction contained 5 bases not matched to a gene. This CDR3 has 15 residues. CDR3 residues: CASSHTSGVEDTQYF. CDR3 sequence (DNA): TGCGCCAGCAGCCATACTAGCGGGGTGGAAGATACGCAGTATTTT.

This clonotype has a handful of counts. This chain links TRBV7-2 with TRBJ1-6; TRBD1 aligns across 9 bases. V dropped 1 base and J dropped 10; count of bases not matched to a gene: 8. Germline CDR1 and CDR2: SGHTA and FQGNSA. The CDR3 length is 16 residues. CDR3 sequence reads: CASSLGDRVRGSPLHF. The DNA for the CDR3 is TGTGCCAGCAGCTTAGGGGACAGGGTTCGGGGGTCACCCCTCCACTTT.

The chain uses TRBV28 and TRBJ2-3; 8 nucleotides match TRBD1. Looked up from germline, CDR1 is MDHEN and CDR2 is SYDVKM. The V gene end was trimmed by 6 bases and the J gene end by 1 base; junction bases not matched to a gene: 12. This CDR3 has 17 residues. The CDR3 DNA reads as TGTGCCAGCAGGATGGACAGGGAGGATCGAGGCACAGATACGCAGTATTTT. Protein product: CASRMDREDRGTDTQYF. Full variable domain (missing parts from reference TRBV28 and TRBJ2-3): DVKVTQSSRYLVKRTGEKVFLECVQDMDHENMFWYRQDPGLGLRLIYFSYDVKMKEKGDIPEGYSVSREKKERFSLILESASTNQTSMYLCASRMDREDRGTDTQYFGPGTRLTVL.

This clonotype was counted a few times. The chain joins TRBV4-2 to TRBJ2-7; 8 bases align to TRBD1. Germline V CDR1 and CDR2: LGHNA, YNFKEQ. This CDR3 is built from 15 residues. V gave up 0 bases and J gave up 6 bases; unmatched junction bases: 7. The CDR3 coding sequence is TGTGCCAGCAGCCAAGAAGGCAGGGGGCGCCGCGAGCAGTACTTC. It is translated as CASSQEGRGRREQYF.

V usage is TRBV12-3 or TRBV12-4 and J usage is TRBJ1-2; 9 positions agree with TRBD1. This CDR3 spans 14 amino acids. Trimming took 5 bases from V and 6 from J; bases not matched to a gene: 7. This chain's CDR3 is CASSQTGGADGYTF. CDR3 bases: TGTGCCAGCAGTCAAACAGGGGGCGCGGATGGCTACACCTTC.

The CDR3 loop is CSAPLFGAPNTEAFF. CDR3 bases: TGCAGTGCTCCTCTATTCGGGGCCCCGAACACTGAAGCTTTCTTT. The chain employs TRBV20-1 and TRBJ1-1; D is perhaps TRBD1 (5 bases). Trimming stripped 5 bases from V and 1 base from J, with 17 bases between. Germline V gene data show CDR1 as DFQATT and CDR2 as SNEGSKA (reference sequence). This CDR3 comprises 15 residues.

This clonotype was seen only a few times. The J gene is TRBJ2-2, the V gene TRBV12-3 or TRBV12-4; D uncertain. CDR3 length: 13 amino acids. Deletions cut 4 bases from V and 1 base from J, with 4 bases between. The CDR3 DNA follows: TGTGCCAGCAGTTATAAGAACACCGGGGAGCTGTTTTTT. Amino acids: CASSYKNTGELFF.

This clonotype was counted only a few times. The V gene is TRBV7-9, the J gene TRBJ2-7; D remains ambiguous. Germline V gene data show CDR1 as SEHNR and CDR2 as FQNEAQ (reference sequence). The CDR3 runs 11 residues. The V and J ends lost 4 bases and 6 bases respectively, with 7 bases between them. In DNA, the CDR3 is TGTGCCAGCAGCTCCCTGACCGAGCAGTACTTC. It yields the protein CASSSLTEQYF.

This clonotype was found a few times. This sequence joins TRBV29-1 and TRBJ2-5; D may match TRBD1 or TRBD2 (6 bases each). V lost 3 bases to trimming and J lost 5 bases, with 13 bases between them. The CDR3 contains 13 residues. In germline, CDR1 is SQVTM, CDR2 ANQGSEA. The CDR3 DNA follows: TGCAGCGTTGAGAGGGGGGCCGGGGAGACCCAGTACTTC. Its protein product is CSVERGAGETQYF.

The gene calls are TRBV28 and TRBJ2-2; 10 positions agree with TRBD1. CDR1 MDHEN and CDR2 SYDVKM come from the germline V gene. The CDR3 length is 15 residues. Trimming cost V 9 bases and J 7 bases; bases outside gene matches: 11. Here the CDR3 reads CASQSDRGRGGELFF. The CDR3 nucleotides are TGTGCCAGTCAAAGCGACAGGGGGCGAGGCGGGGAGCTGTTTTTT.

There are a few counts of this clonotype. The chain has TRBV7-9 and TRBJ2-5; the match to TRBD2 covers 8 bases. The trim removed 1 base at V and 5 bases at J, leaving 6 bases unmatched. The CDR3 contains 15 residues. Germline lookup yields CDR1 SEHNR and CDR2 FQNEAQ (reference sequence). CDR3: CASSLGQRERETQYF. CDR3 sequence (DNA): TGTGCCAGCAGCTTAGGTCAGCGGGAGAGGGAGACCCAGTACTTC.

The J gene is TRBJ2-3, the V gene TRBV7-2; 11 nucleotides line up with TRBD2. Unmatched junction bases numbered 7, after V lost 4 bases and J lost 4 bases. The CDR3 totals 16 residues. CDR1 and CDR2 (germline): SGHTA, FQGNSA. CDR3 bases: TGTGCCAGCAGCTGGCTAGCGGGGGGAGCTCCAGATACGCAGTATTTT. This codes for CASSWLAGGAPDTQYF.

The V gene is TRBV5-1, the J gene TRBJ2-7; 7 bases are a match to TRBD1. J was trimmed by 2 bases and V by 4 bases; bases with no gene match: 15. There are 17 residues in the CDR3. Germline V gene lookup returns CDR1 SGHRS and CDR2 YFSETQ. The CDR3: CASSRSMPPGTAYEQYF. CDR3 DNA sequence: TGCGCCAGCAGCCGCTCGATGCCGCCCGGGACAGCCTACGAGCAGTACTTC. The entire variable domain, with the rest obtained from reference TRBV5-1 and TRBJ2-7, is as follows: KAGVTQTPRYLIKTRGQQVTLSCSPISGHRSVSWYQQTPGQGLQFLFEYFSETQRNKGNFPGRFSGRQFSNSRSEMNVSTLELGDSALYLCASSRSMPPGTAYEQYFGPGTRLTVT.

The CDR3 region is CASSLYTNEQFF. CDR3 nucleotides: TGTGCCAGCAGCTTATACACCAATGAGCAGTTCTTC. The V call is TRBV5-5, the J call TRBJ2-1; D not certain. Germline CDR1 reads SGHKS; CDR2 reads YYEKEE (reference sequence). The CDR3 is 12 amino acids. Trimming left V 2 bases short and J 6 bases short, with 6 bases between.

This clonotype has at least ten counts. The chain has TRBV27 and TRBJ2-2, with D tentatively TRBD1 (6 bases). Per germline, CDR1 MNHEY and CDR2 SMNVEV (reference sequence). This CDR3 is built from 15 residues. V lost 3 bases and J lost 5, with 13 bases in between. CDR3 coding DNA: TGTGCCAGCAGTTTGGGGGCTTGGGGGACCGGGGAGCTGTTTTTT. Amino acids: CASSLGAWGTGELFF.

The chain combines TRBV9 with TRBJ1-2; weak D call: TRBD1 (6 bases). The germline V and J ends were trimmed by 4 bases and 6 bases, with 16 bases remaining between them. This CDR3 spans 14 amino acids. CDR1 SGDLS and CDR2 YYNGEE come from the germline V gene. CDR3 region: CASSRRDKHNGYTF. As DNA, the CDR3 is TGTGCCAGCAGCAGACGGGACAAACACAATGGCTACACCTTC.

This chain connects TRBV15 to TRBJ2-1; a possible D gene is TRBD2 (5 bases). Looked up from germline, CDR1 is LNHNV and CDR2 is YYDKDF (reference sequence). The V end lost 0 bases, the J end lost 5 bases, and 17 bases lay between the germline ends. This CDR3 comprises 17 residues. The CDR3 region has the DNA TGTGCCACCAGCAGAGATCTGAGGTTAGAGGGAAACAATGAGCAGTTCTTC. It encodes CATSRDLRLEGNNEQFF.

The chain couples TRBV5-1 to TRBJ2-1; TRBD2 aligns across 9 bases. The CDR3 sequence is 16 residues long. The germline V gene encodes CDR1 SGHRS and CDR2 YFSETQ. V was pared by 0 bases and J by 2 bases, with 3 bases of the junction left unmatched. CDR3 residues: CASSLEGGGAYNEQFF. DNA for the CDR3: TGCGCCAGCAGCTTGGAGGGCGGGGGGGCCTACAATGAGCAGTTCTTC.

The rearrangement uses TRBV11-1 and TRBJ2-3; TRBD1 is a possible D gene (6 bases). Germline-derived CDR1 and CDR2 are SGHAT and FQDESV (reference sequence). V lost 5 bases to trimming and J lost 0 bases, with 18 bases between them. The length of the CDR3 is 17 residues. This CDR3 reads CASSPLRTATSTDTQYF. The CDR3 coding sequence is TGTGCCAGCAGCCCCCTCCGGACAGCTACTAGCACAGATACGCAGTATTTT. Complete variable domain (other parts from reference TRBV11-1 and TRBJ2-3): EAEVAQSPRYKITEKSQAVAFWCDPISGHATLYWYRQILGQGPELLVQFQDESVVDDSQLPKDRFSAERLKGVDSTLKIQPAELGDSAMYLCASSPLRTATSTDTQYFGPGTRLTVL.

The chain joins TRBV27 to TRBJ2-4, with 11 bases identical to TRBD2. With V trimmed by 6 bases and J by 9 bases, 7 bases remained unmatched. Germline V gives CDR1 MNHEY, CDR2 SMNVEV (reference sequence). This CDR3 is built from 14 residues. The CDR3 region is CASRTPGLAGIQYF. The CDR3 region has the DNA TGTGCCAGCAGAACGCCCGGACTAGCGGGCATTCAGTACTTC.